A single sample gave rise to the 20 T cell receptor beta chains below, sequenced in a study of T-cell reconstitution after alpha-beta-depleted transplantation in children. Unique molecular identifiers tagged the TCRbeta library. One entry per CDR3 protein, called by TCRdb with MiXCR from the PCR reads. This sample has over 450,000 distinct CDR3 sequences, with roughly a tenth found just once. Sequencing was performed on PBMCs, taken before TCRalphabeta/CD19-depleted stem cell transplant. The origin of the receptors is a child aged 2 to 9 with inherited bone marrow failure, due to receive a stem cell transplant.

This clonotype has ten or more counts. The chain has TRBV7-2 and TRBJ2-7, with D perhaps TRBD2 (5 bases). The germline gives CDR1 SGHTA, CDR2 FQGNSA. The CDR3 runs 14 residues. V gave up 6 bases and J gave up 3 bases, with 15 bases separating them. The CDR3 sequence is CASSPAGGVYEQYF. CDR3 nucleotides: TGTGCCAGCAGTCCGGCAGGAGGTGTCTACGAGCAGTACTTC.

The table lists this clonotype with many counts. This chain connects TRBV10-3 to TRBJ2-3, with D uncertain. The V end lost 4 bases, the J end lost 0 bases, and 8 bases lay between the germline ends. The CDR3 contains 14 residues. Germline V gene sequence: CDR1 ENHRY, CDR2 SYGVKD. The CDR3 DNA follows: TGTGCCATCAGTGGCCTACCTAGCACAGATACGCAGTATTTT. Translating gives CAISGLPSTDTQYF.

The genes are TRBV20-1 and TRBJ2-7; 9 bases align to TRBD1. V lost 6 bases, J lost 3 bases, and 15 bases stayed unmatched. CDR3 length: 16 amino acids. The germline V gene has CDR1 DFQATT and CDR2 SNEGSKA (reference sequence). The CDR3 DNA sequence: TGCAGTGCAATAGATCCGGGACAGGGTAAACTCTACGAGCAGTACTTC. As protein: CSAIDPGQGKLYEQYF.

This clonotype was counted ten times or more. The chain couples TRBV9 to TRBJ2-3; no firm D call. The CDR3 extends over 14 amino acids. V dropped 0 bases and J dropped 2 bases, with 7 bases sitting between them. Germline values: CDR1 SGDLS, CDR2 YYNGEE. CDR3 in amino acids: CASSVAGITDTQYF. CDR3 nucleotide sequence: TGTGCCAGCAGCGTAGCTGGGATCACAGATACGCAGTATTTT.

The sample holds many counts of this clonotype. This chain links TRBV7-9 with TRBJ2-1; D gene ambiguous. With 3 bases removed from V and 3 bases from J, the gap between germline ends came to 15 bases. There are 16 residues in the CDR3. Germline CDR1 SEHNR, CDR2 FQNEAQ (reference sequence). CDR3 DNA sequence: TGTGCCAGCAGCTTCCCCGACTTCTCGGGCTACAATGAGCAGTTCTTC. It specifies CASSFPDFSGYNEQFF.

The chain combines TRBV27 with TRBJ2-1; D is uncertain. The germline gives CDR1 MNHEY, CDR2 SMNVEV (reference sequence). V was pared by 5 bases and J by 0 bases, with 14 bases between. The length of the CDR3 is 16 residues. The CDR3 spells CASSPRTDSSYNEQFF. The CDR3 DNA sequence: TGTGCCAGCAGTCCACGGACCGATAGCTCCTACAATGAGCAGTTCTTC.

This clonotype was observed many times. The chain employs TRBV6-1 and TRBJ2-7; TRBD2 agrees at 15 bases. Looked up from germline, CDR1 is MNHNS and CDR2 is SASEGT. V shed 6 bases, J shed 5 bases, and the junction held 5 bases outside the gene matches. CDR3 length equals 15 residues. The CDR3 sequence is CASSRTSGRAHEQYF. CDR3 nucleotides: TGTGCCAGCAGCCGGACTAGCGGGAGGGCCCACGAGCAGTACTTC.

This clonotype was observed a handful of times. The rearrangement uses TRBV23-1 and TRBJ1-1; D gene unclear. TRBV23-1 is an ORF for which the function is uncertain. The CDR3 is made up of 14 amino acids. V lost 5 bases and J lost 1, with 11 bases in between. Here the CDR3 reads CASSDVGPNTEAFF. The CDR3 DNA sequence: TGCGCCAGCAGTGATGTCGGCCCGAACACTGAAGCTTTCTTT.

This clonotype came up many times. This chain joins TRBV20-1 and TRBJ1-5; the D gene is possibly TRBD1 (5 bases). Germline CDR1 and CDR2: DFQATT and SNEGSKA (reference sequence). This CDR3 has 16 residues. V was trimmed by 0 bases and J by 2 bases, leaving 14 bases between them. As DNA, the CDR3 is TGCAGTGCTAGAGATTACGGGCAGGGCGGCAATCAGCCCCAGCATTTT. Its protein product is CSARDYGQGGNQPQHF.

This clonotype was counted only a few times. The V call is TRBV2, the J call TRBJ2-1, with TRBD2 matching over 8 bases. Losses at the gene ends were 8 bases for V and 6 bases for J; bases not matched to a gene: 24. The CDR3 covers 19 residues. In germline, CDR1 is SNHLY, CDR2 FYNNEI. The DNA of the CDR3 is TGTGCCAGCTGTACCCTAGGAGCGGGAGTTCCGCTGGGTGGCAATGAGCAGTTCTTC. Protein: CASCTLGAGVPLGGNEQFF.

This clonotype was observed at least ten times. The V gene is TRBV4-3, the J gene TRBJ2-1, with TRBD2 matching 7 bases. The CDR3 is 14 residues long. Trimming at V came to 1 base and at J to 5 bases, leaving 2 bases not matched to a gene. Germline assignment: CDR1 LGHNA and CDR2 YSLEER. CDR3 protein: CASSQGRGNNEQFF. The DNA of the CDR3 is TGCGCCAGCAGCCAAGGGCGGGGGAACAATGAGCAGTTCTTC.

At least ten counts were recorded for this clonotype. CDR3 DNA: TGTGCCAGCAGCGTCGGCCCCCTAGCGGAGTACGAGCAGTACTTC. Residues: CASSVGPLAEYEQYF. The rearrangement uses TRBV5-6 and TRBJ2-7; TRBD2 agrees at 7 bases. The trim removed 4 bases at V and 4 bases at J, leaving 11 bases unmatched. CDR1 SGHDT and CDR2 YYEEEE come from the germline V gene. This CDR3 spans 15 amino acids.

Many counts were recorded for this clonotype. The chain couples TRBV20-1 to TRBJ2-3, with TRBD2 matching 9 bases. Trimming cost V 0 bases and J 2 bases; bases outside gene matches: 12. CDR1 DFQATT and CDR2 SNEGSKA come from the germline V gene (reference sequence). There are 18 residues in the CDR3. CDR3 amino acids: CSARDPGGRAGVTDTQYF. The CDR3 DNA is TGCAGTGCTAGAGATCCTGGCGGGAGGGCCGGAGTCACAGATACGCAGTATTTT.

This clonotype was observed at least ten times. The V call is TRBV24-1, the J call TRBJ2-4; D unclear. Trimming shortened V by 8 bases and J by 1 base, and 14 bases separated the two germline ends. CDR3 size: 15 residues. Per germline, CDR1 KGHDR and CDR2 SFDVKD. CDR3 coding DNA: TGTGCCACCACTCGGACCCCGCGGGCCAAAAACATTCAGTACTTC. Its translation: CATTRTPRAKNIQYF.

This clonotype was recorded at least ten times. V gene TRBV6-5 combines with J gene TRBJ2-5; D possibly uses TRBD1 or TRBD2 (5 bases each). The CDR3 consists of 14 residues. Trimming took 4 bases from V and 5 from J, leaving 14 bases between them. In germline, CDR1 is MNHEY, CDR2 SVGAGI. CDR3 protein: CASSFSTGPETQYF. In nucleotides, the CDR3 is TGTGCCAGCAGTTTTAGTACGGGGCCGGAGACCCAGTACTTC.

This clonotype was counted at least ten times. The V call is TRBV25-1, the J call TRBJ1-3, with D uncertain. CDR3 length: 13 residues. The germline gives CDR1 MGHDK, CDR2 SYGVNS. Trimming pared 5 bases from V and 4 bases from J, leaving 9 bases between. The CDR3 DNA sequence: TGTGCCAGCAGTACTCAAGCGGGAAACACCATATATTTT. It codes for CASSTQAGNTIYF.

Turning to this clonotype: This may stem from a read error, because a much larger clone lies one nucleotide away. V usage is TRBV6-2 or TRBV6-3 and J usage is TRBJ2-2, with D unclear. The CDR3 contains 18 residues. With 0 bases removed from V and 4 bases from J, the gap between germline ends came to 18 bases. Looked up from germline, CDR1 is MNHEY and CDR2 is SVGEGT. As DNA, the CDR3 is TGTGCCAGCAGTTACTCTTACGGCGCTCTCCCGACCACCGGGGAGCTGTTTTTT. Residues: CASSYSYGALPTTGELFF.

With regard to this clonotype: Since no conserved phenylalanine or tryptophan closes the CDR3, a read error is the likely cause. The rearrangement joins TRBV27 to TRBJ2-1, with D possibly being TRBD2 (5 bases). V was trimmed by 8 bases and J by 8 bases, leaving 22 bases between them. This CDR3 is 15 amino acids long. Looked up from germline, CDR1 is MNHEY and CDR2 is SMNVEV (reference sequence). The CDR3 coding sequence is TGTGCCAGCGACTCGGGGATGGCTTTCAAGTATGAGCAGTTCCTC. Its protein product is CASDSGMAFKYEQFL.

This clonotype was recorded many times. The chain joins TRBV12-3 or TRBV12-4 to TRBJ2-7; a possible D gene is TRBD2 (6 bases). This CDR3 contains 15 residues. Trimming shortened V by 2 bases and J by 0 bases, and 11 bases separated the two germline ends. The CDR3, as DNA: TGTGCCAGCAGTTTAAGGGCGGGGAGCTCCTACGAGCAGTACTTC. As protein: CASSLRAGSSYEQYF.

Ten or more counts support this clonotype. The chain employs TRBV29-1 and TRBJ1-3; D may be TRBD1 (6 bases). Per the germline V gene, CDR1 is SQVTM and CDR2 is ANQGSEA. CDR3 size: 12 residues. V lost 4 bases and J lost 4, with 8 bases in between. The DNA for the CDR3 is TGCAGCGTTGGGACAGACGGAAACACCATATATTTT. It yields the protein CSVGTDGNTIYF. The full variable domain, rest sourced from reference TRBV29-1 and TRBJ1-3, is SAVISQKPSRDICQRGTSLTIQCQVDSQVTMMFWYRQQPGQSLTLIATANQGSEATYESGFVIDKFPISRPNLTFSTLTVSNMSPEDSSIYLCSVGTDGNTIYFGEGSWLTVV.